The source of this TCR beta chain is a study of technical replicates of blood from several donors. The table came from immunoSEQ multiplex PCR; TCRdb's copy has only in-frame clones and leaves some out. The sample shows under 100,000 clones, around 96% of them seen only once. The CDR3 runs to 13 residues. Germline V gene lookup returns CDR1 MRHNA and CDR2 SNTAGT. V was cut by 7 bases and J by 3 bases, with 9 bases left in between. The receptor's source is a human donor in good health. Sequenced input: T cells isolated from PBMCs. This chain links TRBV6-4 with TRBJ1-4; D might be TRBD1 (6 bases). This CDR3 reads CASISGANEKLFF. The CDR3 region has the DNA TGTGCCAGCATTTCAGGGGCTAATGAAAAACTGTTTTTT.